These T cell receptor beta chains were read from a single sample in a study of blood T cell repertoires in COVID-19. Produced via immunoSEQ multiplex PCR; TCRdb's table is partial and in-frame only. This table holds a few hundred thousand clones, 80% to 90% found once. Material: PBMCs or T cells enriched from blood (not recorded which). The receptors were gathered from a woman in her fifties or sixties who had been exposed to COVID-19. Each CDR3 is given with its conserved first and last residue. Fields, in order: clone size, V gene, CDR3 protein. Only some rows state a clone size, as once, few, many or a class for expanded clones.

once	TRBV5-1	CASSPSTGEVRGYTF
-	TRBV3-1/TRBV3-2	CASSQSGGSYEQYF
-	TRBV6-5	CASSYRTGYTDTQYF
few	TRBV29-1	CSVEGDRGNTEAFF
-	TRBV7-8	CASSPSSASGFYEQYF
-	TRBV10-3	CAAAGTGDEKLFF
-	TRBV2	CASIGTGKDAFF
-	TRBV15	CATSRGDRAEATNEKLFF
few	TRBV19	CATARGQVSTEAFF
-	TRBV7-9	CASRQGSYEQYF
-	TRBV4-3	CASSGTGAGELFF
-	TRBV12-5	CASGPGQGIATQYF
few	TRBV7-9	CASSGTGLNTEAFF
-	TRBV12-3/TRBV12-4	CASSPDRVTGYTF
-	TRBV7-9	CASSLVGGGTEAFF
-	TRBV5-4	CASTRDRDYGYTF
once	TRBV5-6	CASSPRTGQGPIYF
-	TRBV7-2	CASSLAAANYEQYF
-	TRBV2	CASSADNTDTQYF
-	TRBV18	CASSPPGQSNTEAFF
-	TRBV29-1	CSVLDREGYGYTF
-	TRBV9	CASSVEGQYTEAFF
-	TRBV2	CASSVGPPDTEAFF
-	TRBV9	CASSVGGTSGANTQYF
-	TRBV12-5	CASGYGDRNYGYTF
-	TRBV10-2	CASSPGQANYGYTF
-	TRBV28	CASSTGNTEAFF
once	TRBV6-1	CASSERGFNQPQHF
-	TRBV9	CASSVGTGTADTQYF
once	TRBV4-3	CASSQDRTSGGVFSYNEQFF
once	TRBV2	CASQGQSNQPQHF
-	TRBV30	CAWSIQFPVDTIYF
-	TRBV7-8	CASSSYQGADGYTF
-	TRBV6-5	CATTGAGGRNTEAFF
-	TRBV6-1	CASSEATGQRNTEAFF
-	TRBV12-5	CASGFLAGTAEQYF
once	TRBV5-1	CASSLGGIQLTDTQYF
-	TRBV21-1	CAPTSRQLSGNTIYF
once	TRBV2	CAGALGSNQPQHF
once	TRBV19	CASSLQGGGTEAFF
-	TRBV10-3	CAISRGDQPQHF